This T cell receptor beta chain was found in a study of blood T cell repertoires in COVID-19. Study-level information: Both acute and convalescent COVID-19 samples were obtained from the United States, Italy and Spain. The cDNA or gDNA used as material had been derived from T cells, B-cell-depleted T cells, or PBMCs.

Study processing details: Amplifying reference gene primers gave estimates of nucleated cell counts. The protocol was immunoSEQ multiplex PCR, while the TCRdb copy is restricted to in-frame clones and leaves out a portion. V and J calls and clone size are given by that table; D and trimming were obtained from the DNA. The sample consists of around 93,000 clones, around nine tenths of them appearing once. The germline V gene encodes CDR1 SGHNT and CDR2 YYREEE (reference sequence). Trimming stripped 5 bases from V and 4 bases from J, with 18 bases between. CDR3 length: 15 amino acids. The sample taken for sequencing was peripheral blood. The receptor's source is an older man with acute or convalescent COVID-19. The chain recombines TRBV5-4 with TRBJ1-2; possible D gene TRBD1, 5 bases. CDR3 residues: CASRSQGIRSYGYTF. Here the CDR3 DNA reads TGTGCCAGCAGATCGCAGGGAATCAGAAGCTATGGCTACACCTTC.